The T cell receptor beta chain described here comes from a study of T cells in Graves' hyperthyroidism and ophthalmopathy. CDR3 length: 15 amino acids. The V end was cut by 4 bases, the J end by 1 base, with 13 bases between. Per the germline V gene, CDR1 is SGHTA and CDR2 is FQGNSA. TCR beta CDR3 sequences were amplified from RNA transcripts. HTBI primers drove first-round RT-PCR of the TCR CDR3. Using its own MiXCR run on the multiplex PCR reads, TCRdb lists one record per CDR3 protein. This table has 500,000 to 650,000 distinct CDR3 sequences, 14% appearing once. This chain joins TRBV7-2 and TRBJ2-5; D perhaps matches TRBD1 (7 bases). The clonotype comes from a woman between 40 and 50 years old with Graves' hyperthyroidism. The sequencing sample was made of blood. The CDR3 region has the DNA TGTGCCAGCAGCTCGCAGGGGGGCCCCCAAGAGACCCAGTACTTC. Protein: CASSSQGGPQETQYF.